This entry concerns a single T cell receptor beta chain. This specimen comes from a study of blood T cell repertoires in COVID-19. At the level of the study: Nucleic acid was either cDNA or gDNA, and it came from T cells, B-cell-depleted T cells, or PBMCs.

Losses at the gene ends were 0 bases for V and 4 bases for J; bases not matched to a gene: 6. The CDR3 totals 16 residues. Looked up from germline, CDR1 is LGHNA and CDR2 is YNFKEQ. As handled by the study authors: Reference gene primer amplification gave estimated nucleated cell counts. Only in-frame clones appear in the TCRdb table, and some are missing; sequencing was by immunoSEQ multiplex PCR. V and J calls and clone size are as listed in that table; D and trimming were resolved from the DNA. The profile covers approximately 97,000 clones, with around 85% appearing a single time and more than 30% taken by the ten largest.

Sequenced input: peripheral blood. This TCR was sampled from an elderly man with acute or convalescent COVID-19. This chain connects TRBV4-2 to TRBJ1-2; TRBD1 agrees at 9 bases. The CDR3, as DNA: TGTGCCAGCAGCCAAGAGGGGGGACAGGGCGGCTATGGCTACACCTTC. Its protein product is CASSQEGGQGGYGYTF.